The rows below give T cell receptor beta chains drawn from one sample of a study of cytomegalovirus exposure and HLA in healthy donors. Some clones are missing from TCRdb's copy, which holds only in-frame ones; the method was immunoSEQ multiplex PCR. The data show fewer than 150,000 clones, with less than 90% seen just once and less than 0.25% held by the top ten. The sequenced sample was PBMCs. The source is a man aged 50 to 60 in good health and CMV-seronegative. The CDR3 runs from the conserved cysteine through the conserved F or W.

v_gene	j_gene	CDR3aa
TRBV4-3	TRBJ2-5	CASSQDLASRSTQYF
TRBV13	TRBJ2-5	CASSLRETQYF
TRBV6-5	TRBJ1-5	CASSHDRARDQPQHF
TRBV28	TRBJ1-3	CASRIQPGSRNTIYF
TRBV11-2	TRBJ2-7	CASSSSGTGFQQYF
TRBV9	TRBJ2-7	CASSVAGTGVYEQYF
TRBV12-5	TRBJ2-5	CASGLVLGGRQETQYF
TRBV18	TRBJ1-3	CASSPLAGAYTIYF
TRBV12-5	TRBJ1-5	CASGLGTAMPGPQHF
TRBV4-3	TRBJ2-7	CASSLPRPKKASGRGEQYF
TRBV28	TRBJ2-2	CASSPPRDTGELFF
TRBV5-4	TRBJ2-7	CASSPGRVSYEQYF
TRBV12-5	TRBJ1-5	CASGPGVGNQPQHF
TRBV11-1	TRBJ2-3	CASSFRAGLGDTQYF
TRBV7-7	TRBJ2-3	CASSSGDADTQYF
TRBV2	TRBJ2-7	CASSGDTSNYEQYF
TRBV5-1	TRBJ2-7	CASSSRQETYEQYF
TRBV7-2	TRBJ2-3	CASSRDNTDTQYF
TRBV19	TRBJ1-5	CASGQGPRQPQHF
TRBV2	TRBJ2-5	CASMNFRFRAGEEETQYF
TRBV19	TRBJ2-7	CASSPLNRGEQYF
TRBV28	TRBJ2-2	CASSLTGTVTGELFF
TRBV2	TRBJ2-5	CASSPYDRVDQETQYF
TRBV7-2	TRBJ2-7	CASSLARGTSGGFSDEQYF
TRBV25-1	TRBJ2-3	CASSDRINTDTQYF
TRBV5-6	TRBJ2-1	CASSLGTGMQFF
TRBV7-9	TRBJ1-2	CASSPLGGSDGYTF
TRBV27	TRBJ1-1	CASSYTAGGTEAFF
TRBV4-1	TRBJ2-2	CASSLGPNTGELFF
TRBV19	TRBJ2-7	CASSPRDRGLDEQYF